The TCR beta chain described here comes from a study of shared clonotypes between healthy human individuals. Looking at the study overall: CD4 naive and memory got three plates each, CD8 naive two, CD8 memory one.

The CDR3 spans 15 residues. The V and J ends lost 3 bases and 4 bases, in that order; junction bases with no gene match: 8. Germline V lookup: CDR1 SGHRS, CDR2 YFSETQ. Overall study results and limits: Some naive CD4 clonotypes, around 4.9%, turned up in common across a few donors.

Profiling relied on immunoSEQ multiplex PCR, and the TCRdb table lists in-frame clones only, not all of them. The table includes 400,000 to 600,000 clones, approximately 94% detected once. In the case of this clone: The antigen remains unidentified.

The rearrangement links TRBV5-1 to TRBJ2-7, with 9 bases fitting TRBD1. Sequencing was done on a sample of naive CD4+ T cells sorted from blood. The subset is: CD45RA+ positively selected. The receptor comes from a woman aged 30 to 39 in good health. The CDR3 DNA reads as TGCGCCAGCAGCTGGCGGACAGGGGAGAATTACGAGCAGTACTTC. This translates into CASSWRTGENYEQYF.